Following are 5 T cell receptor beta chains from one sample sequenced in a study of blood T cell repertoires in COVID-19. TCRdb keeps only in-frame clones here, not all; method: immunoSEQ multiplex PCR. This repertoire shows fewer than 350,000 clones, about nine tenths found once; its top ten account for approximately 12%. Sequenced: peripheral blood. The receptors were sampled from a woman aged 25-40 years with COVID-19, enrolled during active disease.

The table lists this clone with a few counts. The genes are TRBV30 and TRBJ1-2; D perhaps matches TRBD1 (5 bases). CDR1 GTSNPN and CDR2 SVGIG come from the germline V gene (reference sequence). Between the trimmed V and J ends, which lost 3 bases and 8 bases, there was a span of 25 bases. The CDR3 has 16 residues. CDR3 nucleotide sequence: TGTGCCTGGAGCTCCAGTACAGGAGCACCGACGCGAGGCTACACCTTC. Residues: CAWSSSTGAPTRGYTF.

This chain connects TRBV7-9 to TRBJ1-1; no reliable D call. The CDR3 length is 12 residues. V was cut by 3 bases and J by 8 bases, with 10 bases left in between. Germline V gene lookup returns CDR1 SEHNR and CDR2 FQNEAQ (reference sequence). In nucleotides, the CDR3 is TGTGCCAGCAGCTTGGGCCTCAGGGAAGCTTTCTTT. Translated: CASSLGLREAFF.

This clone was picked up one time. This chain links TRBV7-6 with TRBJ1-6, with 10 bases lining up with TRBD1. Trimming at V came to 2 bases and at J to 8 bases, leaving 9 bases not matched to a gene. From germline, CDR1 is SGHVS and CDR2 FNYEAQ. The CDR3 runs 17 residues. The CDR3 DNA reads as TGTGCCAGCAGCTTAAATCCTTGGGGACAGGGGTATTCACCCCTCCACTTT. This encodes CASSLNPWGQGYSPLHF. Complete variable domain (other parts from reference TRBV7-6 and TRBJ1-6): GAGVSQSPRYKVTKRGQDVALRCDPISGHVSLYWYRQALGQGPEFLTYFNYEAQQDKSGLPNDRFSAERPEGSISTLTIQRTEQRDSAMYRCASSLNPWGQGYSPLHFGNGTRLTVT.

V gene TRBV30 combines with J gene TRBJ1-5, with 8 bases identical to TRBD1. J was trimmed by 0 bases and V by 2 bases; bases with no gene match: 9. Germline CDR1 and CDR2: GTSNPN and SVGIG (reference sequence). There are 17 residues in the CDR3. For the CDR3, the DNA is TGTGCCTGGAGTCAGTTAGGACAGGGCCCTAGCAATCAGCCCCAGCATTTT. It is translated as CAWSQLGQGPSNQPQHF.

V and J are TRBV11-2 and TRBJ1-2; D unresolved. The CDR3 contains 13 residues. V lost 0 bases to trimming and J lost 5 bases, with 7 bases between them. Germline V lookup: CDR1 SGHAT, CDR2 FQNNGV. DNA for the CDR3: TGTGCCAGCAGCTTAGACGGAGAATATGGCTACACCTTC. This codes for CASSLDGEYGYTF.